The 2 T cell receptor beta chains below come from one sample, sequenced in a study of blood T cell repertoires in COVID-19. Measured with immunoSEQ multiplex PCR; TCRdb has only the in-frame clones, and not every one. Among around 150,000 clones listed, 60% to 80% were seen once. What was sequenced was PBMCs or T cells enriched from blood (not recorded which). The receptor source for this set is a woman aged 50 to 60 who had recovered from COVID-19.

The genes are TRBV7-3 and TRBJ2-1, with TRBD1 matching 7 bases. This CDR3 has 15 amino acids. The V and J ends lost 4 bases and 8 bases, in that order; junction bases with no gene match: 11. Germline V gives CDR1 SGHTA, CDR2 FQGTGA. The DNA of the CDR3 is TGTGCCAGCAGCTCCGCAGGGGGAACAATAGATGAGCAGTTCTTC. This sequence encodes CASSSAGGTIDEQFF.

The chain recombines TRBV6-5 with TRBJ1-1; D remains ambiguous. This CDR3 region has 13 residues. V gave up 6 bases and J gave up 11 bases, with 19 bases separating them. Germline assignment: CDR1 MNHEY and CDR2 SVGAGI. As DNA, the CDR3 is TGTGCCAGCAGGAAGCCAAGCTCGGGGTATGCTTTCTTT. This encodes CASRKPSSGYAFF.